This is a list of T cell receptor beta chains from one sample in a study of T cells in Graves' hyperthyroidism and ophthalmopathy. TCRdb passed the multiplex PCR reads through MiXCR, listing each CDR3 protein once. The sample shows around 300,000 distinct CDR3 sequences, approximately 13% of them seen only once. The source material was blood. The receptors originated from a woman younger than 45 with Graves' hyperthyroidism. Both conserved end residues are part of each CDR3. A D gene is named only where the DNA matches it firmly. For some rows the clone size is stated as once, few or many, or as a class when expanded; others skip it.

size,V,J,D,DNA,CDR3
many,TRBV11-2,TRBJ2-7,TRBD1,TGTGCCAGCAGCTTATCTCCCGGGACAGGGTTCCACGAGCAGTACTTC,CASSLSPGTGFHEQYF
many,TRBV14,TRBJ1-5,.,TGTGCCAGCAGCCTTTACGGCAATCAGCCCCAGCATTTT,CASSLYGNQPQHF
many,TRBV11-2,TRBJ2-1,.,TGTGCCAGCAGCTCCCCGGGAGTTCCTGAGCAGTTCTTC,CASSSPGVPEQFF
many,TRBV24-1,TRBJ2-1,.,TGTGCCACCAGTGGGACTTTTGGTGAGCAGTTCTTC,CATSGTFGEQFF
many,TRBV2,TRBJ2-7,TRBD2,TGTGCCAGTTGGACTAGAAACTACGAGCAGTACTTC,CASWTRNYEQYF
.,TRBV29-1,TRBJ1-1,.,TGCAGCGTTGGGGCCAGTGGGGTGAACACTGAAGCTTTCTTT,CSVGASGVNTEAFF
many,TRBV12-3/TRBV12-4,TRBJ2-7,.,TGTGCCAGCAGTTTCGGCGACAGGCTCGAGCAGTACTTC,CASSFGDRLEQYF
many,TRBV29-1,TRBJ2-7,.,TGCAGCGTTGAAGGTTACAGGAGGGAGCAGTACTTC,CSVEGYRREQYF
few,TRBV20-1,TRBJ2-1,TRBD2,TGCAGTGCTAGAGATCGGGGGCTAGCGGGAGTTGAGCAGTTCTTC,CSARDRGLAGVEQFF
many,TRBV6-5,TRBJ2-5,TRBD2,TGTGCCAGCAGTTACGGCGGGAGGGCCCGGGAGACCCAGTACTTC,CASSYGGRARETQYF
many,TRBV7-2,TRBJ2-2,.,TGTGCCAGCAGCTTAGTAAAACTTCACACCGGGGAGCTGTTTTTT,CASSLVKLHTGELFF
few,TRBV6-2/TRBV6-3,TRBJ1-5,.,TGTGCCAGCAGTCGACCAAACAATCAGCCCCAGCATTTT,CASSRPNNQPQHF
many,TRBV6-2/TRBV6-3,TRBJ2-1,TRBD2,TGTGCCGTCCACCGTGGGACTAGCGGATACAATGAGCAGTTCTTC,CAVHRGTSGYNEQFF
many,TRBV12-5,TRBJ2-1,TRBD2,TGTGCTAGTGGTTCGGGTAGCGGGAGCGGCAATGAGCAGTTCTTC,CASGSGSGSGNEQFF
many,TRBV29-1,TRBJ1-1,.,TGCAGCGTCCACCGTGGCGCGGGCACTGAAGCTTTCTTT,CSVHRGAGTEAFF
many,TRBV29-1,TRBJ1-2,.,TGCAGCGTCTCGCCGAGCTACACCTTC,CSVSPSYTF
.,TRBV3-1,TRBJ1-2,.,TGTGCCAGCCTGGACACCACGTATGGCTACACCTTC,CASLDTTYGYTF
few,TRBV3-1,TRBJ2-3,.,TGTGCCAGCAGCCAAGATCCCCTTATCCTCTTTTCGGATACGCAGTATTTT,CASSQDPLILFSDTQYF
few,TRBV7-2,TRBJ2-1,TRBD2,TGTGCCAGCAGCTTTCGTGTCGCGGGAGGGTGGAATGAGCAGTTCTTC,CASSFRVAGGWNEQFF
.,TRBV28,TRBJ2-7,.,TGTGCCAGCAGTGAATTCGGGACTCTGAGCTACGAGCAGTACTTC,CASSEFGTLSYEQYF
many,TRBV6-2/TRBV6-3,TRBJ2-7,TRBD2,TGTGCCAGCAGGACCCCCGGCGGGAGGGACGAGCAGTACTTC,CASRTPGGRDEQYF
many,TRBV28,TRBJ1-5,TRBD1,TGTGCCAGCAGTTTATCGAAAGGGGGCGCGAAGCAGCCCCAGCATTTT,CASSLSKGGAKQPQHF
.,TRBV5-1,TRBJ1-2,.,TGCGCCAGCAGCTCGGCCCCCCACCAGGGCTACACCTTC,CASSSAPHQGYTF
few,TRBV30,TRBJ1-2,.,TGTGCCTGGAGTGTCCGGAATGACTATGGCTACACCTTC,CAWSVRNDYGYTF
many,TRBV24-1,TRBJ2-1,.,TGTGCCACCCAGGGGCTGGCGGGTTCCTACAATGAGCAGTTCTTC,CATQGLAGSYNEQFF
many,TRBV11-2,TRBJ2-3,TRBD2,TGTGCCAGCAGCCTGGGACTAGCGGGTTCCGATACGCAGTATTTT,CASSLGLAGSDTQYF
few,TRBV18,TRBJ1-5,TRBD1,TGTGCCAGCTCACCTCAGGGGGGGAACAATCAGCCCCAGCATTTT,CASSPQGGNNQPQHF
few,TRBV5-1,TRBJ2-5,TRBD2,TGCGCCAGCAGCGGGGGGACTAGCGTGACACAAGAGACCCAGTACTTC,CASSGGTSVTQETQYF
many,TRBV9,TRBJ1-1,.,TGTGCCAGCAGTCTTTCAGAATCGGGCGCTGAAGCTTTCTTT,CASSLSESGAEAFF
many,TRBV6-1,TRBJ1-5,TRBD1,TGTGCCAGCCAACGAGGACAGGGGGCCCAGCCCCAGCATTTT,CASQRGQGAQPQHF
.,TRBV20-1,TRBJ2-1,.,TGCAGTGCTAAGGATCGGTATTTGAATGAGCAGTTCTTC,CSAKDRYLNEQFF
many,TRBV28,TRBJ1-1,.,TGTGCCAGCAGTTTATCTGGCAGGGGCACTGAAGCTTTCTTT,CASSLSGRGTEAFF
.,TRBV5-1,TRBJ1-4,.,TGCGCCAGCAGCTTGTTCGGGGACCCAGATAAAGCAACTAATGAAAAACTGTTTTTT,CASSLFGDPDKATNEKLFF
.,TRBV6-1,TRBJ2-3,.,TGTGCCAGCAGTCTACCGACAGGTAGGGGCACAGATACGCAGTATTTT,CASSLPTGRGTDTQYF
many,TRBV6-1,TRBJ2-3,TRBD2,TGTGCCAGCAGACCTCCGGGACTAGCATTTCATACGCAGTATTTT,CASRPPGLAFHTQYF
many,TRBV20-1,TRBJ2-1,TRBD2,TGCAGTGCTAGAGTAGCTAGCGGGAGTCGGAATGAGCAGTTCTTC,CSARVASGSRNEQFF
.,TRBV2,TRBJ1-2,.,TGTGCCAGCAGCGTACAGAAGAACTATGGCTGCACCTTC,CASSVQKNYGCTF
many,TRBV3-1,TRBJ2-7,TRBD1,TGTGCCAGCAGTCAGGGGGCCTACGAGCAGTACTTC,CASSQGAYEQYF
.,TRBV12-3/TRBV12-4,TRBJ2-2,.,TGTGCCAGCAGTTTCGCAGGGGCCGCCTTGGGGCTGTTTTTT,CASSFAGAALGLFF
few,TRBV7-9,TRBJ2-2,.,TGTGCCAGCAGCCGGAACAGGGCTGGGGAGCTGTTTTTT,CASSRNRAGELFF
.,TRBV9,TRBJ2-5,.,TGTGCCAGCACCCCTAGTGGTTATATTCAGGAGACCCAGTACTTC,CASTPSGYIQETQYF
many,TRBV2,TRBJ1-1,TRBD1,TGTGCCAGCGCAGGGGGCACTGAAGCTTTCTTT,CASAGGTEAFF
many,TRBV28,TRBJ2-1,TRBD2,TGTGCCAGCAGTTTCCCCCCCCATGTAGCGGGTACCGAACTGGAATACAATGAGCAGTTCTTC,CASSFPPHVAGTELEYNEQFF
few,TRBV10-3,TRBJ2-3,TRBD1,TGTGCCATCAGGGACCGGGACAGAACCACAGATACGCAGTATTTT,CAIRDRDRTTDTQYF
.,TRBV6-2/TRBV6-3,TRBJ2-4,.,TGTGCCAGCAGCACCCACCCGGGACAAAAAAACATTCAGTACTTC,CASSTHPGQKNIQYF
few,TRBV6-1,TRBJ2-1,.,TGTGCCAGCACCCACTCGCAGAGGTACAATGAGCAGTTCTTC,CASTHSQRYNEQFF
.,TRBV5-1,TRBJ1-1,.,TGCGCCAGCATGATCGGATTGAACACTGAAGCTTTCTTT,CASMIGLNTEAFF
many,TRBV20-1,TRBJ2-3,.,TGCAGTGCCCCGACAGGCGATTACACAGATACGCAGTATTTT,CSAPTGDYTDTQYF
many,TRBV29-1,TRBJ2-3,.,TGCACCATAACCCCGGCCCGGGGCACAGATACGCAGTATTTT,CTITPARGTDTQYF
many,TRBV28,TRBJ2-1,TRBD2,TGTGCCAGCAGTTTAATTAGCGGGAGTAAGAATGAGCAGTTCTTC,CASSLISGSKNEQFF
.,TRBV20-1,TRBJ2-3,.,TGCAGTGTCCTCGCGGATACAGATACGCAGTATTTT,CSVLADTDTQYF
few,TRBV3-1,TRBJ2-7,TRBD2,TGTGCCAGCAGCCAAGACGGCGGGAGGGCCGTCTACGAGCAGTACTTC,CASSQDGGRAVYEQYF
many,TRBV11-2,TRBJ1-3,.,TGTGCCAGCAGCTGGGCCACGACGGGAGGAAACACCATATATTTT,CASSWATTGGNTIYF
many,TRBV20-1,TRBJ2-1,.,TGCAGTGCTAGAGATGAAGCGGAAACGGAGGGGCAGTTCTTC,CSARDEAETEGQFF
many,TRBV10-3,TRBJ1-5,.,TGTGCCATCAGGTCTGGACAAAACAATCAGCCCCAGCATTTT,CAIRSGQNNQPQHF
.,TRBV19,TRBJ2-5,.,TGTGCCAGTACCCCCTTTCTACAAGAAGAGACCCAGTACTTC,CASTPFLQEETQYF
few,TRBV29-1,TRBJ2-1,TRBD2,TGCAGCGCCGAAGGCCTAGCGGATTACAATGAGCAGTTCTTC,CSAEGLADYNEQFF
.,TRBV11-1,TRBJ2-1,.,TGTGCCAGCAGCGCTCTGAGGGGGTCCTACAATGAGCAGTTCTTC,CASSALRGSYNEQFF
many,TRBV27,TRBJ1-6,.,TGTGCCAGCACCCTAAGGGGCGGATCACCCCTCCACTTT,CASTLRGGSPLHF